A selection of T cell receptor beta chains follows, all from one sample in a study of shared clonotypes between healthy human individuals. Only in-frame clones appear in the TCRdb table, and some are missing; sequencing was by immunoSEQ multiplex PCR. Counted here are some 630,000 clones, around 96% occurring once; the ten biggest clones make up roughly 0.1%. Sequences were obtained from naive CD8+ T cells sorted from blood. These receptors were taken from a woman younger than 45 in good health. The CDR3 runs from the conserved cysteine through the conserved F or W. The D gene is left open where the match is weak. Not every row has a clone size; where given, it reads once, few, many or a size class.

>TRBV11-2|TRBJ2-7|.|.
TGTGCCAGCAGCCGGCCCCCGGGATTGTCTGGAGAGCAGTACTTC
CASSRPPGLSGEQYF
>TRBV6-4|TRBJ2-1|.|.
TGTGCCAGCAGTGACTCCGGAGGTTACAATGAGCAGTTCTTC
CASSDSGGYNEQFF
>TRBV28|TRBJ2-7|.|.
TGTGCCAGCAGTTTATTGGGGTACGAGCAGTACTTC
CASSLLGYEQYF
>TRBV28|TRBJ2-7|TRBD2|.
TGTGCCAGCAAACCGACCCTGGGACTAGCTCTCGAGCAGTACTTC
CASKPTLGLALEQYF
>TRBV6-6|TRBJ2-1|TRBD2|.
TGTGCCAGCACCGCAAGCGGGAGGGCCTCCAATGAGCAGTTCTTC
CASTASGRASNEQFF
>TRBV30|TRBJ2-7|TRBD1|once
TGTGCCTGGAGTGTCGGGACAGTGAGCTCCTACGAGCAGTACTTC
CAWSVGTVSSYEQYF
>TRBV9|TRBJ2-1|.|.
TGTGCCAGCAGTGGAGTTGAGCAGTTCTTC
CASSGVEQFF
>TRBV2|TRBJ2-7|TRBD2|.
TGTGCCAGCAGTGGACTAGCGGGAGGGCCGGTGTCCTACGAGCAGTACTTC
CASSGLAGGPVSYEQYF
>TRBV10-3|TRBJ1-1|.|few
TGTGCCATCAGTGAGTCGGCACGCCCTGAAGCTTTCTTT
CAISESARPEAFF
>TRBV5-6|TRBJ2-5|.|.
TGTGCCAGCAGCCGAGGGGGAGAGACCCAGTACTTC
CASSRGGETQYF
>TRBV5-6|TRBJ2-7|.|.
TGTGCCAGCAGTTTGAGTAGGGGCGACGAGCAGTACTTC
CASSLSRGDEQYF
>TRBV30|TRBJ2-7|TRBD2|.
TGTGCCTGGAGTACCCAAAGGACTAGCTTCTACGAGCAGTACTTC
CAWSTQRTSFYEQYF
>TRBV5-1|TRBJ2-7|.|.
TGCGCCAGCAGCTCGGACAGTGCCTACGAGCAGTACTTC
CASSSDSAYEQYF
>TRBV5-4|TRBJ2-5|.|.
TGTGCCAGCAGCTTGGAGAGCCGCCAAGAGACCCAGTACTTC
CASSLESRQETQYF
>TRBV5-6|TRBJ1-1|TRBD1|.
TGTGCCAGCAGCTTGGGTGCGCCAGGGGGAGGAACTGAAGCTTTCTTT
CASSLGAPGGGTEAFF
>TRBV7-9|TRBJ2-6|.|.
TGTGCCAGCAGATGGGTAGGCGGCTCTGGGGCCAACGTCCTGACTTTC
CASRWVGGSGANVLTF
>TRBV7-6|TRBJ2-1|TRBD2|.
TGTGCCAGCAGCTCGACTAGCGGGAGGTCCTACAATGAGCAGTTCTTC
CASSSTSGRSYNEQFF
>TRBV27|TRBJ1-1|.|.
TGTGCCAGCAGTTTCCTATACACTGAAGCTTTCTTT
CASSFLYTEAFF
>TRBV11-3|TRBJ2-2|TRBD2|.
TGTGCCAGCAGCTCCGTACTAGCGGGAGGGTCCGGGGAGCTGTTTTTT
CASSSVLAGGSGELFF
>TRBV29-1|TRBJ1-2|TRBD1|.
TGCAGCGTTGTCAAGGACAGGGACTATGGCTACACCTTC
CSVVKDRDYGYTF
>TRBV7-6|TRBJ2-7|.|.
TGTGCCAGCAGCTTAGGGAGGGGGAACCTCGGGGAGCAGTACTTC
CASSLGRGNLGEQYF
>TRBV19|TRBJ2-2|.|.
TGTGCCAGTAGTACGATCAGGGTTGCCGGGGAGCTGTTTTTT
CASSTIRVAGELFF
>TRBV13|TRBJ1-4|.|.
TGTGCCAGCAGCCCAGGCGGAATACGGTTTACTGAAAAACTGTTTTTT
CASSPGGIRFTEKLFF
>TRBV27|TRBJ1-1|.|.
TGTGCCAGCATAACAGGGACTGAAGCTTTCTTT
CASITGTEAFF
>TRBV19|TRBJ2-7|TRBD2|.
TGTGCCAGTAGTATTTATCTCGCGGGAGTATATGAGCAGTACTTC
CASSIYLAGVYEQYF
>TRBV11-2|TRBJ1-3|.|.
TGTGCCAGCAGCTTAGAACTAGGGCAGAGCTCTGGAAACACCATATATTTT
CASSLELGQSSGNTIYF